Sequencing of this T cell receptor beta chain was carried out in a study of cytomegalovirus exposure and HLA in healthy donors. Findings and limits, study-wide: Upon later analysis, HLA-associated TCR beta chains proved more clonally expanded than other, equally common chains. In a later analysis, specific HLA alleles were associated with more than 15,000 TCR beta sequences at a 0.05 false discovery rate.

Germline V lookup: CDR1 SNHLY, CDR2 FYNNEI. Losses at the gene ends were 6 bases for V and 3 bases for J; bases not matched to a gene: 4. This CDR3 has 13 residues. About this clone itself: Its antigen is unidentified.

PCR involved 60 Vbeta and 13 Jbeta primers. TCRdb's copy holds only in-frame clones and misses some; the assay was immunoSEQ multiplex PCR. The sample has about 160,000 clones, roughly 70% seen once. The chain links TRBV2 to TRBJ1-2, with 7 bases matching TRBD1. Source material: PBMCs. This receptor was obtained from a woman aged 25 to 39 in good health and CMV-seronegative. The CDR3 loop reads CASRQTGDYGYTF. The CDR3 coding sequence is TGTGCCAGCAGGCAAACAGGGGACTATGGCTACACCTTC.